The 27 T cell receptor beta chains listed next were all sequenced from one sample in a study of cytotoxic CD8 clonotypes in ibrutinib-treated CLL. Sequencing was performed with immunoSEQ multiplex PCR; in TCRdb, only in-frame clones are kept and a portion is missing. Of more than 85,000 clones listed, almost 80% are singletons. Material: PBMCs, obtained after 12 months of ibrutinib treatment. The receptors come from a human donor with chronic lymphocytic leukemia.

This chain joins TRBV28 and TRBJ2-5; D unresolved. CDR3 size: 14 residues. Trimming took 5 bases from V and 6 from J, leaving 16 bases between them. CDR1 and CDR2 from the germline V gene are MDHEN and SYDVKM. The CDR3 DNA reads as TGTGCCAGCAGTACCTCGGGCCCCAGAAAGACCCAGTACTTC. The encoded protein is CASSTSGPRKTQYF.

The rearrangement joins TRBV30 to TRBJ2-4; D may correspond to TRBD1 or TRBD2 (5 bases each). The CDR3 contains 12 residues. V lost 2 bases, J lost 7 bases, and 9 bases lay in between. CDR1 is GTSNPN, CDR2 SVGIG, per germline (reference sequence). The CDR3 here is CAWSRDLNIQYF. The CDR3 bases are TGTGCCTGGAGTCGGGACCTGAACATTCAGTACTTC.

The J gene is TRBJ2-7, the V gene TRBV7-2, with TRBD1 as a possible D gene (5 bases). The CDR3 contains 14 residues. Per the germline V gene, CDR1 is SGHTA and CDR2 is FQGNSA. Trimming cost V 6 bases and J 2 bases, with 14 bases left between them. In DNA, the CDR3 is TGTGCCAGCAGTAAGACTCAGGGCCCCTACGAGCAGTACTTC. Translated, it gives CASSKTQGPYEQYF. Full variable domain (rest looked up from reference TRBV7-2 and TRBJ2-7): GAGVSQSPSNKVTEKGKDVELRCDPISGHTALYWYRQSLGQGLEFLIYFQGNSAPDKSGLPSDRFSAERTGGSVSTLTIQRTQQEDSAVYLCASSKTQGPYEQYFGPGTRLTVT.

The chain has TRBV7-7 and TRBJ2-2; D remains ambiguous. CDR1 and CDR2 from the germline V gene are SSHAT and FNYEAQ (reference sequence). Trimming left V 3 bases short and J 5 bases short, with 7 bases between. The CDR3 runs 13 residues. The CDR3 reads CASSLGSTGELFF. The CDR3 coding sequence is TGTGCCAGCAGCTTGGGATCGACCGGGGAGCTGTTTTTT.

This clone was counted only a few times. V gene TRBV5-1 combines with J gene TRBJ1-2; D is undetermined. The V gene's germline CDR1 is SGHRS and CDR2 YFSETQ. V was pared by 3 bases and J by 6 bases, with 9 bases between. The CDR3 sequence is 12 residues long. CDR3 DNA sequence: TGCGCCAGCAGCTCCGATAGGCATGGCTACACCTTC. It codes for CASSSDRHGYTF. Based on the CDR3 plus reference TRBV5-1 and TRBJ1-2, the full variable domain is KAGVTQTPRYLIKTRGQQVTLSCSPISGHRSVSWYQQTPGQGLQFLFEYFSETQRNKGNFPGRFSGRQFSNSRSEMNVSTLELGDSALYLCASSSDRHGYTFGSGTRLTVV.

For the CDR3, the DNA is TGTGCCAGCAGGGACGGCTACTACGAGCAGTACTTC. This translates into CASRDGYYEQYF. The V and J genes are TRBV4-2 and TRBJ2-7; no clear D. V was shortened by 6 bases and J by 3 bases, with 9 bases between the two germline ends. This CDR3 is 12 amino acids long. Germline V gene lookup returns CDR1 LGHNA and CDR2 YNFKEQ.

The V and J genes are TRBV7-3 and TRBJ2-2; D gene uncertain. Germline V lookup: CDR1 SGHTA, CDR2 FQGTGA. V shed 2 bases and J shed 4 bases, with 8 bases lying between them. There are 14 residues in the CDR3. CDR3 protein: CASSLQVATGELFF. CDR3 nucleotides: TGTGCCAGCAGCTTACAGGTCGCCACCGGGGAGCTGTTTTTT.

The V and J genes are TRBV18 and TRBJ1-2; 7 bases map to TRBD1. This CDR3 is built from 16 residues. From germline, CDR1 is KGHSH and CDR2 LQKENI. Trimming cost V 2 bases and J 1 base; bases outside gene matches: 7. This CDR3 is CASSPGTERDNYGYTF. The CDR3, as DNA: TGTGCCAGCTCACCAGGGACAGAGCGTGATAACTATGGCTACACCTTC.

The table lists this clone with a count of one. CDR3 DNA: TGTGCCAGCAGCTTGGACAGGGGTGGCTATGGCTACACCTTC. Translation: CASSLDRGGYGYTF. The chain is built from TRBV7-9 and TRBJ1-2, with 9 bases aligning to TRBD1. Germline V gives CDR1 SEHNR, CDR2 FQNEAQ (reference sequence). CDR3 size: 14 residues. Trimming at V came to 3 bases and at J to 4 bases, leaving 3 bases not matched to a gene. The variable domain in full, with the rest retrieved from reference TRBV7-9 and TRBJ1-2, is DTGVSQNPRHKITKRGQNVTFRCDPISEHNRLYWYRQTLGQGPEFLTYFQNEAQLEKSRLLSDRFSAERPKGSFSTLEIQRTEQGDSAMYLCASSLDRGGYGYTFGSGTRLTVV.

The gene calls are TRBV4-3 and TRBJ2-3, with D possibly matching TRBD2 (5 bases). The germline V and J ends were trimmed by 0 bases and 3 bases, with 13 bases remaining between them. This CDR3 region has 16 residues. From germline, CDR1 is LGHNA and CDR2 YSLEER. CDR3 amino acids: CASSQDRGSATDTQYF. The CDR3 nucleotides read TGCGCCAGCAGCCAAGACCGAGGGTCAGCGACAGATACGCAGTATTTT.

The chain couples TRBV7-2 to TRBJ2-7, with 9 bases matching TRBD2. V shed 1 base and J 5 bases; nucleotides not matched to a gene: 6. The CDR3 runs 15 residues. Germline CDR1 is SGHTA and CDR2 is FQGNSA. The CDR3 spells CASSLVAGAENEQYF. The CDR3 DNA sequence: TGTGCCAGCAGCTTAGTAGCGGGGGCCGAGAACGAGCAGTACTTC. Based on the CDR3 plus reference TRBV7-2 and TRBJ2-7, the full variable domain is GAGVSQSPSNKVTEKGKDVELRCDPISGHTALYWYRQSLGQGLEFLIYFQGNSAPDKSGLPSDRFSAERTGGSVSTLTIQRTQQEDSAVYLCASSLVAGAENEQYFGPGTRLTVT.

This clone was picked up one time. The chain carries TRBV6-5 and TRBJ1-5; TRBD1 is a possible D gene (5 bases). This CDR3 region has 14 residues. CDR1 and CDR2 from the germline V gene are MNHEY and SVGAGI. V lost 6 bases and J 6 bases, leaving 15 bases between the germline ends. Here the CDR3 DNA reads TGTGCCAGCAGCCGGGACGGGGAAAGTCAGCCCCAGCATTTT. Translated: CASSRDGESQPQHF.

The chain recombines TRBV5-1 with TRBJ2-1, with D unclear. Between the trimmed V and J ends, which lost 1 base and 0 bases, there was a span of 8 bases. Germline CDR1 reads SGHRS; CDR2 reads YFSETQ. The CDR3 is 15 residues long. CDR3 coding DNA: TGCGCCAGCAGCTTGTCTTCGGGCTCCTACAATGAGCAGTTCTTC. Protein product: CASSLSSGSYNEQFF.

The chain joins TRBV9 to TRBJ2-1; 10 bases match TRBD1. Germline V gene sequence: CDR1 SGDLS, CDR2 YYNGEE. Trimming at V came to 0 bases and at J to 6 bases, leaving 6 bases not matched to a gene. CDR3 length equals 16 residues. DNA for the CDR3: TGTGCCAGCAGCGTAGATCGACGACAGGGGGCCAATGAGCAGTTCTTC. Protein: CASSVDRRQGANEQFF.

This rearrangement joins TRBV2 to TRBJ1-1; 7 bases map to TRBD1. CDR1 SNHLY and CDR2 FYNNEI come from the germline V gene. With V trimmed by 1 base and J by 2 bases, 7 bases remained unmatched. The CDR3 runs 16 residues. The CDR3, as DNA: TGTGCCAGCAGTGAAGGGGCAGGGGGACTAAACACTGAAGCTTTCTTT. It is translated as CASSEGAGGLNTEAFF.

Regarding this clone: One junction end does not reproduce the germline sequence, and a read error may be involved. The rearrangement joins TRBV7-7 to TRBJ2-7; either TRBD1 or TRBD2 may supply D (5 bases each). The germline V gene encodes CDR1 SSHAT and CDR2 FNYEAQ (reference sequence). The CDR3 totals 13 residues. CDR3 in DNA: TGTGCTAGCAGCTTGAGGGCAGGGTCCGAGCAGTACTTC. This codes for CASSLRAGSEQYF.

The chain is built from TRBV7-3 and TRBJ2-3; D gene uncertain. V dropped 5 bases and J dropped 5 bases, with 11 bases sitting between them. The CDR3 is made up of 13 amino acids. Per the germline V gene, CDR1 is SGHTA and CDR2 is FQGTGA. CDR3 sequence (DNA): TGTGCCAGCAGCCCCGAGGCCAGAGATACGCAGTATTTT. Its protein is CASSPEARDTQYF.

The rearrangement links TRBV7-3 to TRBJ2-2; D perhaps matches TRBD2 (6 bases). V lost 6 bases, J lost 2 bases, and 10 bases lay in between. This CDR3 spans 14 amino acids. Per the germline V gene, CDR1 is SGHTA and CDR2 is FQGTGA. The CDR3 region is CASSPGTNTGELFF. The CDR3 DNA sequence: TGTGCCAGCAGTCCCGGGACTAACACCGGGGAGCTGTTTTTT.

The chain is built from TRBV5-4 and TRBJ2-7; TRBD2 agrees at 14 bases. The CDR3 runs to 18 residues. Germline V gives CDR1 SGHNT, CDR2 YYREEE (reference sequence). V was pared by 4 bases and J by 1 base, with 10 bases of the junction left unmatched. CDR3 sequence reads: CASSPPGTSGGVSYEQYF. CDR3 bases: TGTGCCAGCAGCCCCCCCGGGACTAGCGGGGGAGTATCCTACGAGCAGTACTTC.

The chain joins TRBV27 to TRBJ2-1, with 11 bases identical to TRBD2. V trimming: 5 bases; J trimming: 10 bases; junction bases outside the gene matches: 13. This CDR3 is built from 16 residues. The V gene's germline CDR1 is MNHEY and CDR2 SMNVEV (reference sequence). The CDR3 loop is CASSTGSSGGPGEQFF. CDR3 nucleotide sequence: TGTGCCAGCAGTACGGGCTCTAGCGGGGGGCCTGGGGAGCAGTTCTTC.

This chain links TRBV19 with TRBJ2-7; TRBD2 is a possible D gene (5 bases). The CDR3 covers 14 residues. V shed 2 bases and J shed 0 bases, with 8 bases lying between them. Germline lookup yields CDR1 LNHDA and CDR2 SQIVND (reference sequence). Here the CDR3 DNA reads TGTGCCAGTAGTATAAAAGCGGACTCCTACGAGCAGTACTTC. Protein product: CASSIKADSYEQYF. Drawing the rest from reference TRBV19 and TRBJ2-7, the complete variable domain is DGGITQSPKYLFRKEGQNVTLSCEQNLNHDAMYWYRQDPGQGLRLIYYSQIVNDFQKGDIAEGYSVSREKKESFPLTVTSAQKNPTAFYLCASSIKADSYEQYFGPGTRLTVT.

V and J are TRBV14 and TRBJ2-4; 9 nucleotides agree with TRBD2. CDR1 and CDR2 from the germline V gene are SGHDN and FVKESK. The CDR3 extends over 14 amino acids. V trimming: 0 bases; J trimming: 7 bases; junction bases outside the gene matches: 1. The CDR3: CASSQEAGGNIQYF. As DNA, the CDR3 is TGTGCCAGCAGCCAAGAGGCGGGGGGGAACATTCAGTACTTC.

The genes are TRBV28 and TRBJ2-1, with D maybe TRBD2 (6 bases). The CDR3 has 13 amino acids. Germline V CDR1 and CDR2: MDHEN, SYDVKM. Trimming cost V 3 bases and J 12 bases, with 15 bases left between them. This CDR3 reads CASSFQPGTGQFF. The CDR3, as DNA: TGTGCCAGCAGTTTTCAACCCGGGACTGGGCAGTTCTTC.

The sample holds a few counts of this clone. This chain uses TRBV30 with TRBJ2-2; D unclear. Trimming shortened V by 1 base and J by 3 bases, and 9 bases separated the two germline ends. This CDR3 region has 14 residues. CDR1 and CDR2 from the germline V gene are GTSNPN and SVGIG (reference sequence). Here the CDR3 DNA reads TGTGCCTGGAGTGGGGGTATGGACACCGGGGAGCTGTTTTTT. Translated: CAWSGGMDTGELFF.

The rearrangement links TRBV6-5 to TRBJ2-5; D remains unclear. Germline V gene sequence: CDR1 MNHEY, CDR2 SVGAGI. CDR3 size: 15 residues. V was pared by 7 bases and J by 2 bases, with 17 bases between. The CDR3 nucleotides read TGTGCCAGCAACCCCGGTGTAGGGCCTCAAGAGACCCAGTACTTC. Amino acid sequence: CASNPGVGPQETQYF.

The V gene is TRBV7-9, the J gene TRBJ2-2; a weak D match, TRBD2 (5 bases). CDR3 length equals 14 residues. The germline V gene encodes CDR1 SEHNR and CDR2 FQNEAQ (reference sequence). V lost 4 bases, J lost 6 bases, and 12 bases lay in between. CDR3 sequence reads: CASSSTRSSGELFF. The CDR3 bases are TGTGCCAGCAGCTCTACTAGGTCCTCCGGGGAGCTGTTTTTT.

The chain is built from TRBV18 and TRBJ2-5, with 7 bases aligning to TRBD1. Germline V gene sequence: CDR1 KGHSH, CDR2 LQKENI. V shed 2 bases and J 1 base; nucleotides not matched to a gene: 4. This CDR3 is built from 15 residues. The CDR3: CASSPGAGGQETQYF. The CDR3 region has the DNA TGTGCCAGCTCACCAGGTGCAGGGGGCCAAGAGACCCAGTACTTC.